This T cell receptor (beta chain) came from a study of early T cells in non-severe SARS-CoV-2 infection. Study context: Sequenced material consisted of bulk RNA (from unsorted whole blood), and chains were unpaired.

Individually, cDNA molecules had unique molecular identifiers attached to them. Each CDR3 protein is one row after TCRdb ran MiXCR on the 5' RACE reads. The table lists under 35,000 distinct CDR3 sequences, about 4.6% of them singletons. Whole-study findings and limits: Matching against VDJdb likely underestimated virus-specific expansions, favoring anti-spike CD8.

This clonotype was seen many times. Its antigen is not known. Sequencing was carried out using whole blood. The receptor was isolated from an adult who was a healthcare worker with PCR-confirmed SARS-CoV-2 infection or an uninfected control (not recorded which).

CDR3 DNA sequence: TGTGCCAGTAGTCCTCGGGAAAGGGGCGCAACTAATGAAAAACTGTTTTTT. Residues: CASSPRERGATNEKLFF. The gene calls are TRBV19 and TRBJ1-4; perhaps TRBD1 as D (5 bases). This CDR3 has 17 residues. Germline values: CDR1 LNHDA, CDR2 SQIVND (reference sequence). Trimming pared 5 bases from V and 0 bases from J, leaving 16 bases between.